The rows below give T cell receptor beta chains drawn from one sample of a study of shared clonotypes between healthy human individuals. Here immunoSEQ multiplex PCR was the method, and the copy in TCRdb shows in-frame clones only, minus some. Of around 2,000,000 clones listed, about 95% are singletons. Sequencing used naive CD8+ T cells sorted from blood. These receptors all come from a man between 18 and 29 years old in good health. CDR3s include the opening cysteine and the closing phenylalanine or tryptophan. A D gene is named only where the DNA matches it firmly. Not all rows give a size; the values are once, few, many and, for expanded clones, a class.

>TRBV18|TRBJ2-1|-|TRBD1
TGTGCCAGCTCACCAGGGACAGGGACCTACAATGAGCAGTTCTTC
CASSPGTGTYNEQFF
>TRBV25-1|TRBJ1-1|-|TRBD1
TGTGCCAGCAGTGACACGCTTTACGGGACAGGGAGGAACACTGAAGCTTTCTTT
CASSDTLYGTGRNTEAFF
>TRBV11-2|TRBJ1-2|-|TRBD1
TGTGCCAGCAGCCACGGGACAGCAACAATTTATGGCTACACCTTC
CASSHGTATIYGYTF
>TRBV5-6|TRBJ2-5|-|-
TGTGCCAGCAGCTTGGCACGGGAAGAGACCCAGTACTTC
CASSLAREETQYF
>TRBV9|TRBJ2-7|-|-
TGTGCCAGCAGCGTAGGTTTGCAGGGGGGATCTGAAGAGCAGTACTTC
CASSVGLQGGSEEQYF
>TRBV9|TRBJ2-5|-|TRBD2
TGTGCCAGCAGCGTAGGGGACCGACTAGCGGGGGCCCTAAAACGGGATGGAGAGACCCAGTACTTC
CASSVGDRLAGALKRDGETQYF
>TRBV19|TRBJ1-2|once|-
TGTGCCAGTAGTATTCTGGATGAAACTTATGGCTACACCTTC
CASSILDETYGYTF
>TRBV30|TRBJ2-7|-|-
TGTGCCTGGAGTTACCTAGGTGGCGAGCAGTACTTC
CAWSYLGGEQYF
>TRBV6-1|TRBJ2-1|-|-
TGTGCAATTCACCTAAAGACCTACAATGAGCAGTTCTTC
CAIHLKTYNEQFF
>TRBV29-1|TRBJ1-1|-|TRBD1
TGCAGCGGGACAGGGATCGACACTGAAGCTTTCTTT
CSGTGIDTEAFF
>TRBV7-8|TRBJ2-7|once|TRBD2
TGTGCCAGCAGCCCAGGGACTAGCGGAACCTACGAGCAGTACTTC
CASSPGTSGTYEQYF
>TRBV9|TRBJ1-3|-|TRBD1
TGTGCCAGCAGCCTCCTTGGACAGGGTGACACCATATATTTT
CASSLLGQGDTIYF
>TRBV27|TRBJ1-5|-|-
TGTGCCAGCAGTTTAAGGGGACCCGATCAGCCCCAGCATTTT
CASSLRGPDQPQHF
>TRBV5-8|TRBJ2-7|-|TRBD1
TGTGCCAGCCGCCCCTCCGGGACAGGGGGTCACTACGAGCAGTACTTC
CASRPSGTGGHYEQYF
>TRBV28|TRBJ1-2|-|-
TGTGCCAGCAGTTTATCTGGCCCCTATGGCTACACCTTC
CASSLSGPYGYTF
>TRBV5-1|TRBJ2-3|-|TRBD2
TGCGCCAGCAGCTTGGTACGGGAGGGCACAGATACGCAGTATTTT
CASSLVREGTDTQYF
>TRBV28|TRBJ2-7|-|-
TGTGCCAGCAGTTTACTGGCGGGGTCCTACGAGCAGTACTTC
CASSLLAGSYEQYF
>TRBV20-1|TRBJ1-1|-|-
TGCAGTGCTCCCGGTGGGGCTGAAGCTTTCTTT
CSAPGGAEAFF
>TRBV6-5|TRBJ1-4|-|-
TGTGCCAGCAGTTACGGGGGAAGTCCTCGAGAAAAACTGTTTTTT
CASSYGGSPREKLFF
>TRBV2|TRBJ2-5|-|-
TGTGCCAGCAGTGAAATCAGGGTAGAAGAGACCCAGTACTTC
CASSEIRVEETQYF
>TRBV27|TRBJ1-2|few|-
TGTGCCAGCAGTTTCCGTGACAGCCACTATGGCTACACCTTC
CASSFRDSHYGYTF
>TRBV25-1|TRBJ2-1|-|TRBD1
TGTGCCAGCAGTGAAGCCGGGACAGGGAATGAGCAGTTCTTC
CASSEAGTGNEQFF
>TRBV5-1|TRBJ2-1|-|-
TGCGCCAGCAGCCCGTTGTTGGGTCACCGAACGGGCGACAGCTCCTACAATGAGCAGTTCTTC
CASSPLLGHRTGDSSYNEQFF
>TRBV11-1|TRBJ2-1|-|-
TGTGCCAGCAGCTTAGCAGGCAGGAAGCTATACAATGAGCAGTTCTTC
CASSLAGRKLYNEQFF
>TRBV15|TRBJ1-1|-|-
TGTGCCACCAGCAGAGAAGAGGGTAGCACTGAAGCTTTCTTT
CATSREEGSTEAFF
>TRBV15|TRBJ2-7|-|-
TGTGCCACCAGCAGAGAGGGGGAGTTCTACGAGCAGTACTTC
CATSREGEFYEQYF